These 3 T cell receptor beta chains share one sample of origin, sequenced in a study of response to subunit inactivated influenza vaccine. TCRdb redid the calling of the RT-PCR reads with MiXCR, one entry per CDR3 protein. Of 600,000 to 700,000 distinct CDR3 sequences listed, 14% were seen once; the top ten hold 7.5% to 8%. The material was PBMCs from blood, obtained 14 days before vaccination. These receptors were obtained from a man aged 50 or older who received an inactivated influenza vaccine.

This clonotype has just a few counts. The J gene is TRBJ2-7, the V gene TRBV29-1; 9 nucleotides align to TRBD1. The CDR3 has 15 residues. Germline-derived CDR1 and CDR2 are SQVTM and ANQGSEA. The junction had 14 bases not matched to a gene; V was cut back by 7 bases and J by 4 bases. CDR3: CSAIADGTGLYEQYF. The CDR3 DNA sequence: TGCAGCGCCATCGCCGACGGGACAGGGTTATACGAGCAGTACTTC.

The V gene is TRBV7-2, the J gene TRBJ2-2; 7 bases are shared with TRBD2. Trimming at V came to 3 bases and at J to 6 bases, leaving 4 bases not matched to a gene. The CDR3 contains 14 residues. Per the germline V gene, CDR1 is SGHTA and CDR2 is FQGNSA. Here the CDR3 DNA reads TGTGCCAGCAGCTTGACTAGCTTGTCCGGGGAGCTGTTTTTT. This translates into CASSLTSLSGELFF. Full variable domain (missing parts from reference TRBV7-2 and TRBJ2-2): GAGVSQSPSNKVTEKGKDVELRCDPISGHTALYWYRQSLGQGLEFLIYFQGNSAPDKSGLPSDRFSAERTGGSVSTLTIQRTQQEDSAVYLCASSLTSLSGELFFGEGSRLTVL.

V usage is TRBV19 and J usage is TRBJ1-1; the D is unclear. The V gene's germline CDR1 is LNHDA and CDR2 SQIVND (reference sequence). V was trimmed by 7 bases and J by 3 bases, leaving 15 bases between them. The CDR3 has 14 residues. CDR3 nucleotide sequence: TGTGCCAGTACCCCGCCTGACCCTTACACTGAAGCTTTCTTT. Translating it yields CASTPPDPYTEAFF.